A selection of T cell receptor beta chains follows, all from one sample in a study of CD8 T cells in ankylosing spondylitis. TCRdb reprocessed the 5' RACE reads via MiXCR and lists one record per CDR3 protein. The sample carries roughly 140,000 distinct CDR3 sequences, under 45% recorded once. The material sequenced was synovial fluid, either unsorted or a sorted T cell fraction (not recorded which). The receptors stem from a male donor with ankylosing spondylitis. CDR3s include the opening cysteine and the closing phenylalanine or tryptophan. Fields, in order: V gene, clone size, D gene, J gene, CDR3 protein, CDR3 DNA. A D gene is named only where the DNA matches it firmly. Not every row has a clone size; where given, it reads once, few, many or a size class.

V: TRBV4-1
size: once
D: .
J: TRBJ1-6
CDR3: CASSQGSGGLDLHF
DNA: TGCGCCAGCAGCCAGGGCAGCGGTGGTTTGGACCTCCACTTT

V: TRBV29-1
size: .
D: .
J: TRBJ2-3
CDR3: CSVEPGSRPDTQYF
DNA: TGCAGCGTTGAACCTGGGAGTCGGCCAGATACGCAGTATTTT

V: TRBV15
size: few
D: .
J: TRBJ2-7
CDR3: CATSRALPYEQYF
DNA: TGTGCCACCAGCAGAGCGCTACCCTACGAGCAGTACTTC

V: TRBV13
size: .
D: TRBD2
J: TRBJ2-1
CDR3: CASSFPSGLSSYNEQFF
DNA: TGTGCCAGCAGCTTCCCTAGCGGGTTGAGCTCCTACAATGAGCAGTTCTTC

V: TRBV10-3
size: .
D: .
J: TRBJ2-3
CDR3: CAIRKPGFTDTQYF
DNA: TGTGCCATCAGGAAGCCTGGGTTCACAGATACGCAGTATTTT

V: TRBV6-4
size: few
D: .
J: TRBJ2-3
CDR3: CASSAGKEHTDTQYF
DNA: TGTGCCAGCAGTGCGGGCAAGGAACACACAGATACGCAGTATTTT

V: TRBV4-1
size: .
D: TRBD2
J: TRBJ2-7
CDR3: CASSQDPFGRPPYEQYF
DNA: TGCGCCAGCAGCCAAGATCCGTTCGGGAGGCCCCCCTACGAGCAGTACTTC

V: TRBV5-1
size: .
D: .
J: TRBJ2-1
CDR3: CASSFREFDNEQFF
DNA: TGCGCCAGCAGCTTCAGGGAATTTGACAATGAGCAGTTCTTC

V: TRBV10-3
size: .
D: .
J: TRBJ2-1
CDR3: CATDIDNINEQFF
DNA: TGTGCCACCGATATCGACAATATCAATGAGCAGTTCTTC

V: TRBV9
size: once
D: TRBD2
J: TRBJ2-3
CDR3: CASSGLLAGHPDTQYF
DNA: TGTGCCAGCAGCGGATTACTAGCGGGGCATCCCGATACGCAGTATTTT

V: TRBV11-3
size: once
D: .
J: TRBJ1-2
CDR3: CASSHDSSLYGYTF
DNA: TGTGCCAGCAGCCACGACAGTTCTCTCTATGGCTACACCTTC

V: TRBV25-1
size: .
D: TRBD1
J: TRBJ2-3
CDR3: CASSERTGRRDTQYF
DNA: TGTGCCAGCAGTGAACGGACAGGGAGAAGAGATACGCAGTATTTT

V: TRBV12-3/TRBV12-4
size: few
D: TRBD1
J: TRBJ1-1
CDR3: CASSFTGVGTEAFF
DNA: TGTGCCAGCAGTTTTACAGGGGTGGGCACTGAAGCTTTCTTT

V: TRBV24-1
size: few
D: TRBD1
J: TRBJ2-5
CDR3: CATGTGERGQETQYF
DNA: TGTGCCACCGGAACAGGGGAGAGGGGCCAAGAGACCCAGTACTTC

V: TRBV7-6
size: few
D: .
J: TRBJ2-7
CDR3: CASSRRGLGGEQYF
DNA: TGTGCCAGCAGTCGACGGGGACTCGGGGGTGAGCAGTACTTC

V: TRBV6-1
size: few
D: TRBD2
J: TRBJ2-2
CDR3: CASRSPGLQTGELFF
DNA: TGTGCCAGCAGATCGCCGGGACTACAGACCGGGGAGCTGTTTTTT

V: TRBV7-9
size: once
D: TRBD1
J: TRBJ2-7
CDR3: CASSDTPGQGQYEQYF
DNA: TGTGCCAGCAGCGACACCCCGGGACAGGGGCAGTACGAGCAGTACTTC

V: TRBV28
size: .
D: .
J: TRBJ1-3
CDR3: CASSLLGLPIYF
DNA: TGTGCCAGCAGTTTGTTGGGCCTACCCATATATTTT

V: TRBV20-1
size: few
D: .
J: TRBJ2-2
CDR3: CSARDILSVASNTGELFF
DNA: TGCAGTGCTAGGGACATCCTTAGCGTCGCCTCGAACACCGGGGAGCTGTTTTTT

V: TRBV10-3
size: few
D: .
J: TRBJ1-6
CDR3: CAIRGGYNSPLHF
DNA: TGTGCCATCAGGGGGGGTTATAATTCACCCCTCCACTTT

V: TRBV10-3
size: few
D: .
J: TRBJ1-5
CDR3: CAISLGTHSSNQPQHF
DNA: TGTGCCATCAGTCTTGGGACACACTCTAGCAATCAGCCCCAGCATTTT

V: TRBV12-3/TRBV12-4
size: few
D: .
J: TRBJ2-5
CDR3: CASRGGIEETQYF
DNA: TGTGCCAGCAGGGGAGGAATTGAGGAGACCCAGTACTTC

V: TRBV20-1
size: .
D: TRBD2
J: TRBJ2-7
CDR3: CSARTLTSGIGYEQYF
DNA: TGCAGTGCTAGAACCCTAACTAGCGGGATAGGCTACGAGCAGTACTTC

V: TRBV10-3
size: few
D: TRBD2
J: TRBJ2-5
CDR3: CAISSGLAGSPQETQYF
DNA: TGTGCCATCAGCTCCGGACTAGCGGGATCCCCCCAAGAGACCCAGTACTTC

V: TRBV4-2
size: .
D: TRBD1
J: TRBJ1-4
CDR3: CASSQDILDRGRTNEKLFF
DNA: TGTGCCAGCAGCCAAGATATTTTAGACAGGGGAAGAACTAATGAAAAACTGTTTTTT

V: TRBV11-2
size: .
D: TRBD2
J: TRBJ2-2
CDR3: CASSLEPLLAGGNTGELFF
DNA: TGTGCCAGCAGCTTAGAACCCCTCCTAGCGGGGGGGAACACCGGGGAGCTGTTTTTT

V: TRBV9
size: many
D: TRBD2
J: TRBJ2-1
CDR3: CASSASGRAGNEQFF
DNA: TGTGCCAGCAGCGCTAGCGGGAGGGCCGGGAATGAGCAGTTCTTC

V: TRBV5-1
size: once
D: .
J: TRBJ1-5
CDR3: CASSFTGGQPQHF
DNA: TGCGCCAGCAGCTTTACGGGGGGACAGCCCCAGCATTTT

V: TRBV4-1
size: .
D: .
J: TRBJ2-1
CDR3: CASSQVWEQQFF
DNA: TGCGCCAGCAGCCAAGTGTGGGAACAGCAGTTCTTC

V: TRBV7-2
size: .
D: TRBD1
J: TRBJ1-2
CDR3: CASSLTTGPYYGYTF
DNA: TGTGCCAGCAGCCTTACGACAGGGCCCTACTATGGCTACACCTTC

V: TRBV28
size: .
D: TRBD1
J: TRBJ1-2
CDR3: CASSLRTGDLVYGYTF
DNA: TGTGCCAGCAGTTTACGGACAGGGGATTTGGTCTATGGCTACACCTTC

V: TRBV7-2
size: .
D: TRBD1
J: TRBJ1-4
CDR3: CASSLVWRGPGEKLFF
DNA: TGTGCCAGCAGCTTAGTGTGGAGGGGGCCAGGGGAAAAACTGTTTTTT

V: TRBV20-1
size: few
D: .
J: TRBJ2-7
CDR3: CSASEGTAYEQYF
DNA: TGCAGTGCTAGTGAAGGGACTGCATACGAGCAGTACTTC

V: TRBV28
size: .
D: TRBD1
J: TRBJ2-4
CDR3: CASSLWWDRGAVGAKNIQYF
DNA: TGTGCCAGCAGTTTATGGTGGGACAGGGGTGCGGTCGGGGCCAAAAACATTCAGTACTTC

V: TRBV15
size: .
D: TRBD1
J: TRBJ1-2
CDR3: CATSRDPRGRRVWNYGYTF
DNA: TGTGCCACCAGCAGAGATCCAAGGGGGCGGAGGGTCTGGAACTATGGCTACACCTTC

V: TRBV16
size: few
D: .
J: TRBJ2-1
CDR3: CASSQFDEQFF
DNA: TGTGCCAGCAGCCAATTCGATGAGCAGTTCTTC

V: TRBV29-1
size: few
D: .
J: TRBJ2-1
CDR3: CSCAHLINEQFF
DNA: TGCAGTTGCGCGCATCTCATCAATGAGCAGTTCTTC

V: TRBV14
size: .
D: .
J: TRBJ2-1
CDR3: CASSPRTSDYYNEQFF
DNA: TGTGCCAGCAGCCCCAGGACCTCCGATTACTACAATGAGCAGTTCTTC